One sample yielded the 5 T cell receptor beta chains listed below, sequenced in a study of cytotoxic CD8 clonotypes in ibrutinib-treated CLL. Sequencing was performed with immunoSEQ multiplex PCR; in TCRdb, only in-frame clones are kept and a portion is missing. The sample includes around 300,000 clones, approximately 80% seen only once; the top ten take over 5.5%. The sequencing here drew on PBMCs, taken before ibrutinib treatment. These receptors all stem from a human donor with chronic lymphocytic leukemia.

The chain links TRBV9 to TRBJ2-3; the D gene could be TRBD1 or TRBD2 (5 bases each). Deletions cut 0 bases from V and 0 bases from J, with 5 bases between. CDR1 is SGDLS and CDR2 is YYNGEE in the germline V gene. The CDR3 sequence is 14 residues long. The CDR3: CASSVGDSTDTQYF. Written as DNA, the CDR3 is TGTGCCAGCAGCGTAGGGGACAGCACAGATACGCAGTATTTT.

The DNA of the CDR3 is TGTGCCAGCAGCTTTGCGGGAAACTACTGGTCCGGGGAGCTGTTTTTT. Its translation: CASSFAGNYWSGELFF. The chain couples TRBV11-2 to TRBJ2-2, with D perhaps TRBD2 (6 bases). Germline CDR1 reads SGHAT; CDR2 reads FQNNGV. The CDR3 has 16 residues. Trimming left V 3 bases short and J 6 bases short, with 17 bases between.

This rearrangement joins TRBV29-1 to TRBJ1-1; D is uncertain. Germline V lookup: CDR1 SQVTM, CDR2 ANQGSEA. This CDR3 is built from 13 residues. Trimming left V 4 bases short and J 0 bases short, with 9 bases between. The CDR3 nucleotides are TGCAGCGTTGGCAAGAAATTGAACACTGAAGCTTTCTTT. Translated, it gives CSVGKKLNTEAFF.

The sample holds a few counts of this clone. The CDR3 DNA is TGTGCCAGTAGGGGCGGATCTAGCACAGATACGCAGTATTTT. It specifies CASRGGSSTDTQYF. The rearrangement uses TRBV19 and TRBJ2-3; D ambiguous. The V end was cut by 6 bases, the J end by 0 bases, with 10 bases between. Germline lookup yields CDR1 LNHDA and CDR2 SQIVND (reference sequence). This CDR3 contains 14 residues.

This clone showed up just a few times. CDR3 loop: CATSRVFGNTIYF. CDR3 bases: TGTGCCACCAGCAGAGTTTTTGGAAACACCATATATTTT. The J gene is TRBJ1-3, the V gene TRBV15; D unclear. CDR1 and CDR2 (germline): LNHNV, YYDKDF (reference sequence). V was cut by 1 base and J by 3 bases, with 4 bases left in between. The CDR3 loop spans 13 amino acids.